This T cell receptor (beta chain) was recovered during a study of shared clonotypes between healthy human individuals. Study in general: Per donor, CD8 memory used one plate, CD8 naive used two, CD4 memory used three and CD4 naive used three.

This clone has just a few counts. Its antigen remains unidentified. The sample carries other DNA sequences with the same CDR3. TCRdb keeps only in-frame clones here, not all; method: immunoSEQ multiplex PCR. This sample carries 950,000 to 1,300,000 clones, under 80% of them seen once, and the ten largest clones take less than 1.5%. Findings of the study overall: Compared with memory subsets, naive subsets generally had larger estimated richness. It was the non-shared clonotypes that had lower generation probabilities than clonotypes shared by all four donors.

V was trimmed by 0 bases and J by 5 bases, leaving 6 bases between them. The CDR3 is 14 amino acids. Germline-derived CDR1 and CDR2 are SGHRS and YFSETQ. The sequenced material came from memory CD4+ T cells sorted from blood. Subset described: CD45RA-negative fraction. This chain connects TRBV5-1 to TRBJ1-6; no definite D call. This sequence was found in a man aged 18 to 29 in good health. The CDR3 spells CASSLELDNSPLHF. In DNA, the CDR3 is TGCGCCAGCAGCTTGGAGCTGGATAATTCACCCCTCCACTTT.